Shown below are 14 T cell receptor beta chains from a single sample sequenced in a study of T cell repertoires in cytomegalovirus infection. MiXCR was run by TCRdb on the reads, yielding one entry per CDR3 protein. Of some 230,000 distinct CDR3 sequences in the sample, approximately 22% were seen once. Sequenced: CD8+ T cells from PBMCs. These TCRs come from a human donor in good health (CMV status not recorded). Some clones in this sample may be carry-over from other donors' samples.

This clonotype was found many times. This chain's CDR3 is CASSLNVYGYTF. The CDR3 bases are TGTGCCAGCAGTTTGAACGTCTATGGCTACACCTTC. The rearrangement links TRBV12-3 or TRBV12-4 to TRBJ1-2; D not resolved. CDR3 length equals 12 residues. V shed 3 bases and J shed 4 bases, with 6 bases lying between them.

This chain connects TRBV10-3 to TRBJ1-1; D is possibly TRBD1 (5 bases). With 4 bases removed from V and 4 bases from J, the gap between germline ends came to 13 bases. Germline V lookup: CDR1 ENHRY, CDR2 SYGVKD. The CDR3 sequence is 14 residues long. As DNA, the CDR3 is TGTGCCATCAGTGTATCGCCAGGGTCCACTGAAGCTTTCTTT. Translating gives CAISVSPGSTEAFF.

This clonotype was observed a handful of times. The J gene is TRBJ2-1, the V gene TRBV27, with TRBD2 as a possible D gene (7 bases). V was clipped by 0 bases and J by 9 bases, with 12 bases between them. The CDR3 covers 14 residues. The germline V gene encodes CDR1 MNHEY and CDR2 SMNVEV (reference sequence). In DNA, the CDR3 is TGTGCCAGCAGTTTATCGGGGGGGGCGTTTGAGCAGTTCTTC. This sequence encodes CASSLSGGAFEQFF.

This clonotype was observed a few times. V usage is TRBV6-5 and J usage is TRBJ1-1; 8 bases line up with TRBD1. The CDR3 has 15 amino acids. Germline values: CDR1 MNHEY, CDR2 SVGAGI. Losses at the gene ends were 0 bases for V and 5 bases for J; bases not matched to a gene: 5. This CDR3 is CASSYSSRGPTEAFF. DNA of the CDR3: TGTGCCAGCAGTTACTCTTCCAGGGGGCCGACTGAAGCTTTCTTT.

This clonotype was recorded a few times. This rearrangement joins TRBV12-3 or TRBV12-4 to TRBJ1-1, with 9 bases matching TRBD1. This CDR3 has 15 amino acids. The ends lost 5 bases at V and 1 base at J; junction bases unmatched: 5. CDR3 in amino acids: CASSLRTGENTEAFF. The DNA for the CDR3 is TGTGCCAGCAGTCTGCGGACAGGGGAGAACACTGAAGCTTTCTTT.

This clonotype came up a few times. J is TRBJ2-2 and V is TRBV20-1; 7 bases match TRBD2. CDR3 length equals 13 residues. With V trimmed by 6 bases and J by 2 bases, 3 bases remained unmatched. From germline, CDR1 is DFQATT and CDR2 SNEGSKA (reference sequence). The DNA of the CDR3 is TGCAGTGCGAAGCGGGGCAACACCGGGGAGCTGTTTTTT. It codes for CSAKRGNTGELFF.

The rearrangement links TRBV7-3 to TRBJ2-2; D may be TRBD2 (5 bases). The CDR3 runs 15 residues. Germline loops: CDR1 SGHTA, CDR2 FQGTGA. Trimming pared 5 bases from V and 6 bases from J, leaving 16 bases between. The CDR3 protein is CASSPDGGQAGELFF. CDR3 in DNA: TGTGCCAGCAGCCCCGACGGAGGTCAGGCCGGGGAGCTGTTTTTT.

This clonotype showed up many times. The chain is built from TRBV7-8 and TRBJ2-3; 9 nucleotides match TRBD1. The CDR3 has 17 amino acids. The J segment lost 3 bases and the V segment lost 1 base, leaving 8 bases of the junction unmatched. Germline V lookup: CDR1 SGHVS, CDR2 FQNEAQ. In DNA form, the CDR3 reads TGTGCCAGCAGCTTAGTCCCTGGACAGGGGAGGACAGATACGCAGTATTTT. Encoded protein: CASSLVPGQGRTDTQYF.

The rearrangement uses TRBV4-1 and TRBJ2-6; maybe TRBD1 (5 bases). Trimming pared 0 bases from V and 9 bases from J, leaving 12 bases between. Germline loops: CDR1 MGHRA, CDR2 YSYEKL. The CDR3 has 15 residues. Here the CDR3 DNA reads TGCGCCAGCAGCCAAGATTCCAGGGAAGACAACGTCCTGACTTTC. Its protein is CASSQDSREDNVLTF.

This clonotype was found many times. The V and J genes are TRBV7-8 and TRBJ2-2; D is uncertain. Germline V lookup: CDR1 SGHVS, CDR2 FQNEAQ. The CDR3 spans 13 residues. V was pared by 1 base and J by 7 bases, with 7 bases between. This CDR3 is CASSLVRVGELFF. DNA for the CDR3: TGTGCCAGCAGCTTAGTACGCGTCGGGGAGCTGTTTTTT.

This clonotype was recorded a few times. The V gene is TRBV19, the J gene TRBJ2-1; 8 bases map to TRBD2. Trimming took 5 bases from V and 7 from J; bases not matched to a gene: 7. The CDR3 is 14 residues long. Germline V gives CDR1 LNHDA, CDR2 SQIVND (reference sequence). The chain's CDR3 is CASSVIAGMNEQFF. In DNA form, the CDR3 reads TGTGCCAGTAGTGTCATAGCGGGGATGAATGAGCAGTTCTTC.

The CDR3 loop reads CASSDSPWLTEAFF. CDR3 nucleotide sequence: TGTGCCAGCAGTGATTCGCCTTGGTTGACTGAAGCTTTCTTT. The V call is TRBV2, the J call TRBJ1-1; no firm D call. V was trimmed by 3 bases and J by 5 bases, leaving 13 bases between them. The length of the CDR3 is 14 residues. Germline loops: CDR1 SNHLY, CDR2 FYNNEI. The variable domain in full, completed from reference TRBV2 and TRBJ1-1, reads EPEVTQTPSHQVTQMGQEVILRCVPISNHLYFYWYRQILGQKVEFLVSFYNNEISEKSEIFDDQFSVERPDGSNFTLKIRSTKLEDSAMYFCASSDSPWLTEAFFGQGTRLTVV.

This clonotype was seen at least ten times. For the CDR3, the DNA is TGTGCCAGCAGCTCCCTAACGCTAGGAAACTACGAGCAGTACTTC. Amino acid sequence: CASSSLTLGNYEQYF. The chain carries TRBV7-6 and TRBJ2-7; D gene uncertain. The germline V gene has CDR1 SGHVS and CDR2 FNYEAQ. This CDR3 spans 15 amino acids. V gave up 4 bases and J gave up 3 bases, with 16 bases separating them.

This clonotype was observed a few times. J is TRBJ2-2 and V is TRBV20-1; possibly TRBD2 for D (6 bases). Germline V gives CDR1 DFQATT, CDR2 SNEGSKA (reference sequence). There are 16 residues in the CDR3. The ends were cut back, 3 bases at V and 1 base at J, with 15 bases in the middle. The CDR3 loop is CSASGVPGVNTGELFF. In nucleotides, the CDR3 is TGCAGTGCTAGTGGGGTTCCGGGGGTGAACACCGGGGAGCTGTTTTTT.